This T cell receptor (beta chain) was obtained from a study of T cell responses to AZD1222 COVID-19 vaccine. Findings of the study overall: Spike-specific TCR breadth and depth went up after people got two AZD1222 doses. The donor group comprised mostly white British people and more females; the analysis possibly underestimated clonal diversity.

Generated by immunoSEQ multiplex PCR, the TCRdb table keeps only in-frame clones and is missing some. The data contain about 190,000 clones, just over 90% of them singletons. This clone was recorded only once. Its antigen is still unknown. The germline CDR1 and CDR2 sequences are MNHEY and SVGEGT. The CDR3 runs to 18 residues. Trimming cost V 4 bases and J 0 bases, with 19 bases left between them. The sequence was obtained from an adult in good health. The V gene is TRBV6-2 or TRBV6-3, the J gene TRBJ1-3; D gene ambiguous. Sequenced here: peripheral blood, sampled on day 0 of AZD1222 vaccination. The DNA of the CDR3 is TGTGCCAGCAGTTCCCCCGTCGAGGCCCTTACCTCTGGAAACACCATATATTTT. This sequence encodes CASSSPVEALTSGNTIYF.